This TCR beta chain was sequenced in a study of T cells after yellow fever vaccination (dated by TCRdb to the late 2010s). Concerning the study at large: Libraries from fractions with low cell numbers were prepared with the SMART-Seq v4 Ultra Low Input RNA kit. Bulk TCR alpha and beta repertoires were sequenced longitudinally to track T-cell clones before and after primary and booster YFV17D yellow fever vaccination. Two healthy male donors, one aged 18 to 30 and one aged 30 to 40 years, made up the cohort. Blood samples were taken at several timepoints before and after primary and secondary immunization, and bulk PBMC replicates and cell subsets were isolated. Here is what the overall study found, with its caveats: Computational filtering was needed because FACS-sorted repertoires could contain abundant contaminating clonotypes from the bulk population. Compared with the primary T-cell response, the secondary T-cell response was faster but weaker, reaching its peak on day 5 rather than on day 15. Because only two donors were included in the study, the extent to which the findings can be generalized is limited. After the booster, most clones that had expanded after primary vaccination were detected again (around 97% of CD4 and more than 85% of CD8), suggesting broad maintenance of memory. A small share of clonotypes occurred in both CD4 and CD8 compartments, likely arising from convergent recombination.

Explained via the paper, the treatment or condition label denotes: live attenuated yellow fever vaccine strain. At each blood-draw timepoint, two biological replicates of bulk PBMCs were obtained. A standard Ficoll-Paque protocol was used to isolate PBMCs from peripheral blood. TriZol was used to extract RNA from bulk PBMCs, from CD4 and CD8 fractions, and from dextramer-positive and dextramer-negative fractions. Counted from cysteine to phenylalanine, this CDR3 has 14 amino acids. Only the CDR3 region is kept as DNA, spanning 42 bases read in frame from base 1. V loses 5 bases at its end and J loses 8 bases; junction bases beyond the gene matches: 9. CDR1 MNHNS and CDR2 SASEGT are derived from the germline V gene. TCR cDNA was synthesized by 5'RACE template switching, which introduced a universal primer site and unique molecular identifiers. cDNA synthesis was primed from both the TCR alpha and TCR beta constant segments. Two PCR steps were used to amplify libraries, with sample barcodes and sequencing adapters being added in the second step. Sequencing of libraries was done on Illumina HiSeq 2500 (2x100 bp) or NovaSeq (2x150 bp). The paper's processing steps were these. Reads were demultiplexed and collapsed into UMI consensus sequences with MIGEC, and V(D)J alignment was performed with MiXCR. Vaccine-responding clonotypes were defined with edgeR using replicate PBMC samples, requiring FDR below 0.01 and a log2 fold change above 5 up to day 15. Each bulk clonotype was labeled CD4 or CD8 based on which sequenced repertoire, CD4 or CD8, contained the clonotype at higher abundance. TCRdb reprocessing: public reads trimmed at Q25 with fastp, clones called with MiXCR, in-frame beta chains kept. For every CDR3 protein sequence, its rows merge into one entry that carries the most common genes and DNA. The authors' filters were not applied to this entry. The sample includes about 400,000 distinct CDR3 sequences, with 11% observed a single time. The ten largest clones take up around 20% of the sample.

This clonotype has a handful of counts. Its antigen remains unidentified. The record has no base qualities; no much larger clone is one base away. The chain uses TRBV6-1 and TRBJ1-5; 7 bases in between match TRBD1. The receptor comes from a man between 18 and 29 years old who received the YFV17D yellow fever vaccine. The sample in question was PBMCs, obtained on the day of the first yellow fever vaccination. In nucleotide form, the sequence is TGTGCCAGCAGTCTCAGACAGGGTGGTGAGCCCCAGCATTTT. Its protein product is CASSLRQGGEPQHF.